Presented here are 4 T cell receptor beta chains from one specimen sequenced in a study of blood T cell repertoires in COVID-19. Here immunoSEQ multiplex PCR was the method, and the copy in TCRdb shows in-frame clones only, minus some. The profile covers just over 650,000 clones, with 80% to 90% appearing a single time and roughly 0.25% taken by the ten largest. Sequenced input: peripheral blood. Source of these receptors: a young woman with acute or convalescent COVID-19.

This chain links TRBV12-3 or TRBV12-4 with TRBJ1-1, with 7 bases lining up with TRBD1. V trimming: 6 bases; J trimming: 6 bases; junction bases outside the gene matches: 7. This CDR3 spans 13 amino acids. CDR3 sequence: CASSPTGQSEAFF. Written as DNA, the CDR3 is TGTGCCAGCAGCCCGACAGGGCAATCTGAAGCTTTCTTT.

This clone came up once. The CDR3 nucleotides read TGCGCCAGCAGCTTGGAGGGGGCCTATGAAGCTTTCTTT. Translated: CASSLEGAYEAFF. The chain employs TRBV5-1 and TRBJ1-1; 7 bases match TRBD1. Looked up from germline, CDR1 is SGHRS and CDR2 is YFSETQ. V shed 0 bases, J shed 7 bases, and the junction held 3 bases outside the gene matches. There are 13 residues in the CDR3.

The chain has TRBV23-1 and TRBJ1-4; 10 nucleotides match TRBD1. TRBV23-1 is an open reading frame whose function is uncertain. Unmatched junction bases numbered 6, after V lost 8 bases and J lost 6 bases. This CDR3 is built from 14 residues. The CDR3 sequence is CASRTGTGDEKLFF. CDR3 DNA sequence: TGCGCCAGCCGAACCGGGACAGGGGATGAAAAACTGTTTTTT.

The chain carries TRBV10-3 and TRBJ2-5; 13 nucleotides agree with TRBD2. Germline values: CDR1 ENHRY, CDR2 SYGVKD. The CDR3 consists of 16 residues. V gave up 3 bases and J gave up 5 bases; unmatched junction bases: 6. The CDR3 DNA sequence: TGTGCCATCAGTGATGGACTAGCGGGGGTTTCGGAGACCCAGTACTTC. It yields the protein CAISDGLAGVSETQYF.